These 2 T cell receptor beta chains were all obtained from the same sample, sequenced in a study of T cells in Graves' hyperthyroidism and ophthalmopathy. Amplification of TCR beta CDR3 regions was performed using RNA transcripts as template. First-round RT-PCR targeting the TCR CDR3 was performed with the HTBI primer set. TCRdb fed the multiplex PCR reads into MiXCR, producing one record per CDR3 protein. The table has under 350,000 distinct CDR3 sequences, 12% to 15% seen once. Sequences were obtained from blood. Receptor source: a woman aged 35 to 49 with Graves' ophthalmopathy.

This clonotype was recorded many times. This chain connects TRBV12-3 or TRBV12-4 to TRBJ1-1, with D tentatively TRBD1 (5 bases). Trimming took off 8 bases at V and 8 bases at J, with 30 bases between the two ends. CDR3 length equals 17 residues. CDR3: CASGAAGSGAGVLEAFF. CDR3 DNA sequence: TGTGCCAGCGGGGCGGCGGGTTCCGGGGCGGGAGTGCTGGAAGCTTTCTTT.

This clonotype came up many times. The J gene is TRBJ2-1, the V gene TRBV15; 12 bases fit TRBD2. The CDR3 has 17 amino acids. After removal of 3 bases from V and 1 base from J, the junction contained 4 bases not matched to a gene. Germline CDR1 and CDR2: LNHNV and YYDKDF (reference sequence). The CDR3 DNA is TGTGCCACCAGCAGGACTAGCGGGAGTGAATCCTACAATGAGCAGTTCTTC. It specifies CATSRTSGSESYNEQFF.